The 12 T cell receptor beta chains reported below all come from one sample, sequenced in a study of T cells after yellow fever vaccination. TCRdb itself ran the 5' RACE reads through MiXCR, one entry per CDR3 protein. The sample lists about 340,000 distinct CDR3 sequences; 4% were seen once. The material sequenced was PBMCs, taken 5 days after the yellow fever booster vaccination. Receptor source: a man aged 18 to 35 who received the YFV17D yellow fever vaccine.

This clonotype was observed a few times. CDR3 sequence: CASSGVTTDTQYF. CDR3 nucleotides: TGTGCCAGTAGCGGGGTCACCACAGATACGCAGTATTTT. The rearrangement links TRBV19 to TRBJ2-3; D is perhaps TRBD2 (5 bases). The length of the CDR3 is 13 residues. The V end was cut by 6 bases, the J end by 2 bases, with 9 bases between. The V gene's germline CDR1 is LNHDA and CDR2 SQIVND (reference sequence).

The chain carries TRBV5-1 and TRBJ2-1; 8 bases fit TRBD1. Germline assignment: CDR1 SGHRS and CDR2 YFSETQ. The CDR3 totals 15 residues. J lost 4 bases, V lost 4 bases, and 7 bases had no gene match. The CDR3 loop is CASSERTGKYNEQFF. CDR3 nucleotide sequence: TGCGCCAGCAGCGAACGGACAGGGAAATACAATGAGCAGTTCTTC.

There are a few counts of this clonotype. V gene TRBV4-1 combines with J gene TRBJ1-6; TRBD1 might be the D (5 bases). CDR1 is MGHRA, CDR2 YSYEKL, per germline. V gave up 1 base and J gave up 10 bases, with 17 bases separating them. The CDR3 has 16 residues. In DNA form, the CDR3 reads TGCGCCAGCAGCCAAGTATTCGCGGGCAGGGTATCACCCCTCCACTTT. This sequence encodes CASSQVFAGRVSPLHF.

The sample holds a few counts of this clonotype. The chain combines TRBV20-1 with TRBJ2-7; tentatively, D is TRBD1 (6 bases). Trimming stripped 3 bases from V and 0 bases from J, with 12 bases between. Germline lookup yields CDR1 DFQATT and CDR2 SNEGSKA (reference sequence). The CDR3 totals 14 residues. The CDR3 loop reads CSASSQGFSYEQYV. Written as DNA, the CDR3 is TGCAGTGCTAGTAGCCAGGGGTTCTCCTACGAGCAGTACGTC.

The CDR3 loop is CSARAHLGLNTEAFF. In DNA, the CDR3 is TGCAGTGCTAGAGCCCATTTAGGGCTGAACACTGAAGCTTTCTTT. V is TRBV20-1 and J is TRBJ1-1; the D is unclear. V was cut by 1 base and J by 0 bases, with 12 bases left in between. The CDR3 runs to 15 residues. Germline lookup yields CDR1 DFQATT and CDR2 SNEGSKA (reference sequence).

This clonotype was seen repeatedly, ten times or more. This chain joins TRBV7-8 and TRBJ2-2, with TRBD1 as a possible D gene (9 bases). CDR1 is SGHVS and CDR2 is FQNEAQ in the germline V gene. Trimming stripped 5 bases from V and 1 base from J, with 17 bases between. The CDR3 loop spans 17 amino acids. The CDR3 is CASSPRGGQGNTGELFF. In DNA form, the CDR3 reads TGTGCCAGCAGCCCCCGGGGGGGACAGGGGAACACCGGGGAGCTGTTTTTT.

This clonotype was recorded many times. CDR3 DNA: TGTGCCAGCAGCGTAGAGGGGGGCCAATTCCGGATAGATACGCAGTATTTT. It specifies CASSVEGGQFRIDTQYF. The chain links TRBV9 to TRBJ2-3; D is tentatively TRBD1 or TRBD2 (6 bases each). V was shortened by 0 bases and J by 5 bases, with 19 bases between the two germline ends. The CDR3 is 17 amino acids. CDR1 is SGDLS, CDR2 YYNGEE, per germline.

This clonotype was seen repeatedly, ten times or more. The chain employs TRBV7-2 and TRBJ2-5; tentatively, D is TRBD1 (7 bases). The CDR3 covers 16 residues. Germline V CDR1 and CDR2: SGHTA, FQGNSA. Trimming took off 6 bases at V and 4 bases at J, with 21 bases between the two ends. Here the CDR3 reads CASSFPYAGGRETQYF. CDR3 DNA sequence: TGTGCCAGCAGTTTCCCTTACGCAGGGGGGAGAGAGACCCAGTACTTC.

This clonotype appeared many times. This sequence joins TRBV4-3 and TRBJ1-2; the D gene is possibly TRBD1 (5 bases). Trimming left V 0 bases short and J 6 bases short, with 14 bases between. This CDR3 has 15 residues. Germline V lookup: CDR1 LGHNA, CDR2 YSLEER. The DNA for the CDR3 is TGCGCCAGCAGCCAAGATCGTGGGGGTTTGGATGGCTACACCTTC. Amino acid sequence: CASSQDRGGLDGYTF.

This rearrangement joins TRBV12-3 or TRBV12-4 to TRBJ2-4; 7 nucleotides match TRBD1. This CDR3 is 15 amino acids long. J gave up 5 bases and V 4 bases, and 8 bases lay outside the gene matches. The CDR3 here is CASSSQTGPENIQYF. The CDR3 region has the DNA TGTGCCAGCAGTTCCCAGACAGGGCCAGAAAACATTCAGTACTTC.

This clonotype was counted many times. The chain recombines TRBV10-3 with TRBJ1-3; 7 bases are a match to TRBD1. The CDR3 runs to 14 residues. Germline-derived CDR1 and CDR2 are ENHRY and SYGVKD. J lost 3 bases, V lost 8 bases, and 7 bases had no gene match. CDR3 loop: CAILKDRDGNTIYF. The CDR3 DNA is TGTGCCATCCTAAAAGACAGGGATGGAAACACCATATATTTT.

This clonotype was observed at least ten times. The V call is TRBV7-2, the J call TRBJ2-2, with 7 bases lining up with TRBD1. The CDR3 consists of 16 residues. Germline V gene lookup returns CDR1 SGHTA and CDR2 FQGNSA. Losses at the gene ends were 2 bases for V and 4 bases for J; bases not matched to a gene: 7. CDR3 sequence: CASSLQRQGGTGELFF. The CDR3, as DNA: TGTGCCAGCAGCTTACAGAGACAGGGCGGCACCGGGGAGCTGTTTTTT.